This entry is about one T cell receptor beta chain. No antigen is known for it. CDR1 is SGHTA and CDR2 is FQGNSA in the germline V gene. The CDR3 loop spans 13 amino acids. Trimming took off 0 bases at V and 2 bases at J, with 4 bases between the two ends. This sample is part of a study of cytomegalovirus exposure and HLA in healthy donors. Unrecorded immune exposures were likely, despite nominal health at sampling. Study-level results: From TCR beta sequences, most subjects' HLA-A and HLA-B alleles were reportedly predicted accurately. With DRB1 most and HLA-C fewest, TCR association rates differed between HLA loci in a later analysis. When a later analysis compared HLA-associated TCR beta chains with equally common others, the HLA-associated chains turned out to be more clonally expanded and to have lower generation probabilities.

The PCR was carried out with 60 Vbeta primers and 13 Jbeta primers. Repertoires were generated with immunoSEQ multiplex PCR, while TCRdb's copy carries only in-frame clones and drops some. The sample shows around 110,000 clones, about 68% of them seen only once. This TCR came from a woman aged 40 to 50 in good health and CMV-seropositive. The chain joins TRBV7-2 to TRBJ2-5; no clear D gene. The sample comprised PBMCs. CDR3 bases: TGTGCCAGCAGCTTAGCCAGACAAGAGACCCAGTACTTC. Protein: CASSLARQETQYF.